Given below is one T cell receptor beta chain in context. The target of this receptor is not known. No per-base quality is available; no much larger clone lies one base away. This entry is derived from a study of metastatic and nonmetastatic thyroid tumors (dated by TCRdb to the early 2020s). About the full investigation: For patients with malignant and with benign thyroid disease, the researchers compared repertoires between peripheral blood samples and tumor or nodule tissue samples. Points the paper makes about the study in general: TCR beta diversity was reported as significantly higher in malignant tumors than in benign nodules, in both blood and tumor samples.

V is clipped by 5 bases and J by 3 bases, and the sequence between their germline boundaries is 16 bases long. Based on the germline V gene, the CDR1 and CDR2 sequences are SGHVS and FQNEAQ. Reading from cysteine to phenylalanine, the CDR3 counts 15 amino acids. CDR3 DNA only is kept here, 45 bases in frame from base 1. Before undergoing thyroid surgery, none of the patients had been given any kind of treatment. Using T-cell receptor beta sequencing, the study looked back at clinical samples from patients collected from about 2012 to 2018. To prepare the library, PCR was applied. For sequencing, an Illumina HiSeq 4000 was employed. The TCR beta-chain CDR3 region of each patient was profiled by high-throughput sequencing. The paper's processing steps were these. A classifier to discriminate distant-metastatic papillary thyroid cancer patients was built from CDR3 differences across clinicopathological groups. To measure repertoire diversity the researchers used the Shannon index, while the Morisita-Horn index served to gauge how similar the tumor and blood repertoires were. TCRdb reran the public reads through fastp at Q25 and MiXCR, keeping productive beta chains. These V and J calls are TCRdb output, not the study's own analysis. The sample has just over 20,000 clones on record, 36% of them singletons. The top ten hold 29% of the sample.

The TCR comes from a female donor with papillary thyroid cancer or a benign thyroid nodule (not recorded which). Some clones in this sample may be carry-over from other donors' samples. Sequencing used tumor tissue. The chain is encoded by TRBV7-8 joined to TRBJ1-1, with the D gene call left open. The nucleotide sequence reads TGTGCCAGCAGCCCGGATCCGACTTGGGACACTGAAGCTTTCTTT. Translated, this is CASSPDPTWDTEAFF.